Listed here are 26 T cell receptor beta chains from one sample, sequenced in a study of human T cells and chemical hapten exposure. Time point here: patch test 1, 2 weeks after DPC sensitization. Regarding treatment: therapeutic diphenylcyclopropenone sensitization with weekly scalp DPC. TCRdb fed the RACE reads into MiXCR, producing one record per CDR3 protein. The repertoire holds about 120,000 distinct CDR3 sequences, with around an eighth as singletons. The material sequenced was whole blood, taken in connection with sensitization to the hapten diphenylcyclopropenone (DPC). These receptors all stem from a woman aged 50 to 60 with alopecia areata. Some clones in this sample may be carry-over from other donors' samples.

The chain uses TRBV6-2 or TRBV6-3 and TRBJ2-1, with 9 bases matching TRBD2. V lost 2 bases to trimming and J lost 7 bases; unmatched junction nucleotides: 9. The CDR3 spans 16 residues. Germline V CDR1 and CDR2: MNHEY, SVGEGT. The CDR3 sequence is CASSYGPSGVFNEQFF. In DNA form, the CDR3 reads TGTGCCAGCAGTTACGGGCCTAGCGGGGTTTTTAATGAGCAGTTCTTC.

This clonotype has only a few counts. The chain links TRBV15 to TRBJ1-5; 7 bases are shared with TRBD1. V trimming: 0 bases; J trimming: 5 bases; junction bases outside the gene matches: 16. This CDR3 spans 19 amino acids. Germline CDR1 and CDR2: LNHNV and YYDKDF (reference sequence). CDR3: CATSRERDQTGNQDQPQHF. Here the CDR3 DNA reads TGTGCCACCAGCAGAGAGAGAGATCAGACAGGGAATCAGGATCAGCCCCAGCATTTT.

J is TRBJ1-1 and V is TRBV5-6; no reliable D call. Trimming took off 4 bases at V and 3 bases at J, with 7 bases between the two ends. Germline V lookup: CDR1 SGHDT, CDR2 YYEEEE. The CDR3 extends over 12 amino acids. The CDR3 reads CASSLYDTEAFF. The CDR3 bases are TGTGCCAGCAGCCTTTACGACACTGAAGCTTTCTTT. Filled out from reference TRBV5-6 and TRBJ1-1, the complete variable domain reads DAGVTQSPTHLIKTRGQQVTLRCSPKSGHDTVSWYQQALGQGPQFIFQYYEEEERQRGNFPDRFSGHQFPNYSSELNVNALLLGDSALYLCASSLYDTEAFFGQGTRLTVV.

The CDR3, as DNA: TGTGCCAGCAGCCAAGGACAGGTCAGGTACCAAGAGACCCAGTACTTC. Translation gives CASSQGQVRYQETQYF. The gene calls are TRBV5-4 and TRBJ2-5; 7 bases agree with TRBD1. The CDR3 contains 16 residues. The V gene end was trimmed by 4 bases and the J gene end by 0 bases; junction bases not matched to a gene: 9. Germline V lookup: CDR1 SGHNT, CDR2 YYREEE (reference sequence).

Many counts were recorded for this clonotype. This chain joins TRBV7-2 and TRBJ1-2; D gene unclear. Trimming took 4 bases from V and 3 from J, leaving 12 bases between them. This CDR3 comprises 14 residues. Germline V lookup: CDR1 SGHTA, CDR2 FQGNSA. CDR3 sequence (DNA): TGTGCCAGCAGCTCCCATCAGGTTGACTATGGCTACACCTTC. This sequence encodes CASSSHQVDYGYTF.

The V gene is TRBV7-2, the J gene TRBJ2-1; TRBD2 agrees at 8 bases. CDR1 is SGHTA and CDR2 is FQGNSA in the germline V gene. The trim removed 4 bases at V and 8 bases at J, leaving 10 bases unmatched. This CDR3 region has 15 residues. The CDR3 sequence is CASSSTGTRIDEQFF. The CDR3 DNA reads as TGTGCCAGCAGCTCCACCGGGACTAGGATCGATGAGCAGTTCTTC. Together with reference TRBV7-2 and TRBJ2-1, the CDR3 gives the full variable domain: GAGVSQSPSNKVTEKGKDVELRCDPISGHTALYWYRQSLGQGLEFLIYFQGNSAPDKSGLPSDRFSAERTGGSVSTLTIQRTQQEDSAVYLCASSSTGTRIDEQFFGPGTRLTVL.

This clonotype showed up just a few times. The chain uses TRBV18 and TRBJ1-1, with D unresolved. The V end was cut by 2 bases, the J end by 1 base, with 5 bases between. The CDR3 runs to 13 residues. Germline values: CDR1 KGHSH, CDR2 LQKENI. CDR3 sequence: CASSPEENTEAFF. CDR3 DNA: TGTGCCAGCTCACCAGAGGAGAACACTGAAGCTTTCTTT.

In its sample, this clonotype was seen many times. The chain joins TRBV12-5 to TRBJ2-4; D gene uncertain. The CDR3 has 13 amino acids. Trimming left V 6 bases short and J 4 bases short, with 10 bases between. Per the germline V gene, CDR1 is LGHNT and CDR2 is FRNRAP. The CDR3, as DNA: TGTGCTAGTGGCGAAGCCGGGAAAAACATTCAGTACTTC. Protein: CASGEAGKNIQYF.

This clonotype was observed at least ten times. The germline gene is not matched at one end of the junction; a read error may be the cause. The CDR3 sequence: CACSPDYRGKSGAFF. For the CDR3, the DNA is TGCGCCTGCAGCCCAGACTACAGGGGGAAGTCAGGGGCTTTCTTT. The chain uses TRBV5-1 and TRBJ1-1; the match to TRBD1 covers 8 bases. Germline CDR1 reads SGHRS; CDR2 reads YFSETQ. The CDR3 contains 15 residues.

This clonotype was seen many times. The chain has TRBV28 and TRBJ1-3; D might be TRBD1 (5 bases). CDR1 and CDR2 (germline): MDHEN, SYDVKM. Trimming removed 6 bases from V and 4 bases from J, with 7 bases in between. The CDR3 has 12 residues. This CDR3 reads CASRGVGNTIYF. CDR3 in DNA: TGTGCCAGCAGGGGGGTCGGAAACACCATATATTTT.

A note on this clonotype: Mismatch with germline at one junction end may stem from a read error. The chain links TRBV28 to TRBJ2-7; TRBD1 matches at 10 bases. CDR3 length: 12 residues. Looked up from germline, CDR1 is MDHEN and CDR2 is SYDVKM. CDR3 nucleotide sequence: TGTGCCAGCAGTTTGCCCGCCGGGACAGGGGTCTTC. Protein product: CASSLPAGTGVF.

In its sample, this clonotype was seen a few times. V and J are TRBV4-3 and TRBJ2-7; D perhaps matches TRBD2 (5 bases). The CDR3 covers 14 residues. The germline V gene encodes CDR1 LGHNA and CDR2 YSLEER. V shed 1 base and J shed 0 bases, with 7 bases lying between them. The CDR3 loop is CASSQGDYSYEQYF. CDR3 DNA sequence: TGCGCCAGCAGCCAAGGCGACTACTCCTACGAGCAGTACTTC.

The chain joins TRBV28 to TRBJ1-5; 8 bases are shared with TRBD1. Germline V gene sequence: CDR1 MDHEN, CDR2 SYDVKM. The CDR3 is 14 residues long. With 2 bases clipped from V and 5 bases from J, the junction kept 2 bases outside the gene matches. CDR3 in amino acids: CASSLQDRDQPQHF. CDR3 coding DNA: TGTGCCAGCAGTTTACAGGACAGGGATCAGCCCCAGCATTTT. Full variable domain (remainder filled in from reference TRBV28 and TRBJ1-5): DVKVTQSSRYLVKRTGEKVFLECVQDMDHENMFWYRQDPGLGLRLIYFSYDVKMKEKGDIPEGYSVSREKKERFSLILESASTNQTSMYLCASSLQDRDQPQHFGDGTRLSIL.

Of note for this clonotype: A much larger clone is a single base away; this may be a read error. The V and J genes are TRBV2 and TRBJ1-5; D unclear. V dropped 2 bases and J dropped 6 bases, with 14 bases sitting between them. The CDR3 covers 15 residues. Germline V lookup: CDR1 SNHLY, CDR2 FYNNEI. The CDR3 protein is CASSETLWGGQPQHF. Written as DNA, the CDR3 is TGTGCCAGCAGTGAAACTCTGTGGGGAGGTCAGCCCCAGCATTTT.

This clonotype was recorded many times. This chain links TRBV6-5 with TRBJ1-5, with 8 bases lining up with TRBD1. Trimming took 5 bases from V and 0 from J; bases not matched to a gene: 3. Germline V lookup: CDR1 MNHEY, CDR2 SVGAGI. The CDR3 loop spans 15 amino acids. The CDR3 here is CASSRTGYSNQPQHF. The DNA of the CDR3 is TGTGCCAGCAGTAGGACAGGGTATAGCAATCAGCCCCAGCATTTT.

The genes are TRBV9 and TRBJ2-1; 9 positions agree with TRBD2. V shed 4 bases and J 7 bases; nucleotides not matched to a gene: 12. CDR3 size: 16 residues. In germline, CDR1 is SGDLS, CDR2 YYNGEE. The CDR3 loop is CASSSPRGGLTNEQFF. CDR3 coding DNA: TGTGCCAGCAGCTCCCCGCGGGGGGGCTTGACAAATGAGCAGTTCTTC.

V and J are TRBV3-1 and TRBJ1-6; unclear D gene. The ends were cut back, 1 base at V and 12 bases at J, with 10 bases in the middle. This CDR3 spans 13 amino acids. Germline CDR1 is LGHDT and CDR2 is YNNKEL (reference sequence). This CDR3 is CASSQGAGKPLHF. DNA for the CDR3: TGTGCCAGCAGCCAAGGAGCCGGGAAACCCCTCCACTTT.

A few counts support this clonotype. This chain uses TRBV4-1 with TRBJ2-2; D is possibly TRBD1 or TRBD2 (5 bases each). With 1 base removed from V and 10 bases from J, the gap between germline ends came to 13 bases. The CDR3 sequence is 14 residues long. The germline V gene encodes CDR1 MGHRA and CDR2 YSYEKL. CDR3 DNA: TGCGCCAGCAGCCAAGTGCCGGGACGAGTGGAGCTGTTTTTT. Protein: CASSQVPGRVELFF.

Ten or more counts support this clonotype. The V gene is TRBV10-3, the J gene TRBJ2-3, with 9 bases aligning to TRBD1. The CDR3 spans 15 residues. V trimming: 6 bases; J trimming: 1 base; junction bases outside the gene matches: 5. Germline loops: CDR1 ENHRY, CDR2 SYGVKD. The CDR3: CAIRERTGGTDTQYF. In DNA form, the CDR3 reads TGTGCCATCAGAGAGAGGACAGGGGGCACAGATACGCAGTATTTT.

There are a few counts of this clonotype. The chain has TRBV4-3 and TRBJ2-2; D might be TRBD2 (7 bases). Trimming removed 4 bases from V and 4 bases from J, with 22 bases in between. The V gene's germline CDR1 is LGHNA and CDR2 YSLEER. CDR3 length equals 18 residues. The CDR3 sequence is CASSPQGGGIAGTGELFF. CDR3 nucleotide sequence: TGCGCCAGCAGCCCCCAGGGAGGGGGTATAGCAGGCACCGGGGAGCTGTTTTTT.

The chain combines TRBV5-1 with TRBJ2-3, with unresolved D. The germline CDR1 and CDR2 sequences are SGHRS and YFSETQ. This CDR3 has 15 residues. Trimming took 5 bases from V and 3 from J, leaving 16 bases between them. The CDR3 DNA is TGCGCCAGCAGAAATTCGGAGAAGAGAACAGATACGCAGTATTTT. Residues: CASRNSEKRTDTQYF.

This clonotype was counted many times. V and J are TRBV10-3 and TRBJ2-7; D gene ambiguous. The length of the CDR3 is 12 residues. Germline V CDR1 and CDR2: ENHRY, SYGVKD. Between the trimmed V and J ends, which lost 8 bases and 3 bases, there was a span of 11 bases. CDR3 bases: TGTGCCATCGGTGCAACTAACTACGAGCAGTACTTC. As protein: CAIGATNYEQYF.

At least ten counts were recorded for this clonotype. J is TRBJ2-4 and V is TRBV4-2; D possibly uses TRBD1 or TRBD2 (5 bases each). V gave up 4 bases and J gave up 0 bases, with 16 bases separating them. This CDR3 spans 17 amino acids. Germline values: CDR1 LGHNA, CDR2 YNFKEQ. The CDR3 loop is CASSPALGATAKNIQYF. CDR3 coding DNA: TGTGCCAGCAGCCCCGCGCTCGGGGCAACAGCCAAAAACATTCAGTACTTC.

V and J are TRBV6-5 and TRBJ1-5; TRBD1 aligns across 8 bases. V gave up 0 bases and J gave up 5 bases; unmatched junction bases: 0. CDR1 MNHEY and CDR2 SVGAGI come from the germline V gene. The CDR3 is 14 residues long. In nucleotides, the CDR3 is TGTGCCAGCAGTTACTCACAGGGGGATCAGCCCCAGCATTTT. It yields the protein CASSYSQGDQPQHF.

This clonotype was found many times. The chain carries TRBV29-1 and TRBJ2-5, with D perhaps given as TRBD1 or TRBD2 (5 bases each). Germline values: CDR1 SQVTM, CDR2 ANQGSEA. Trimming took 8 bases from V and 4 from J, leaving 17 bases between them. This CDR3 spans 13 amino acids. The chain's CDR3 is CSTKRAGTETQYF. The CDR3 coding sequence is TGCAGCACTAAGAGAGCCGGGACAGAGACCCAGTACTTC.

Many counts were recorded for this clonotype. The CDR3 sequence: CSVPEWEGLYNEQFF. The CDR3 coding sequence is TGCAGCGTTCCCGAATGGGAGGGCCTCTACAATGAGCAGTTCTTC. This rearrangement joins TRBV29-1 to TRBJ2-1; 7 nucleotides match TRBD2. The trim removed 5 bases at V and 3 bases at J, leaving 10 bases unmatched. Germline V gene sequence: CDR1 SQVTM, CDR2 ANQGSEA. This CDR3 is built from 15 residues.